This TCR beta chain derives from a study of blood T cell repertoires in COVID-19. The wider study: The study drew acute and convalescent COVID-19 samples from the United States, Italy and Spain. From T cells, B-cell-depleted T cells, or PBMCs came the material, which was cDNA or gDNA.

Per the authors' pipeline: Scientists estimated how many nucleated cells there were by amplifying reference gene primers. The assay was immunoSEQ multiplex PCR, and TCRdb's table has in-frame clones only and misses some. The DNA gave D and trimming, while V, J and clone size come from that table. The profile shows 35,000 to 55,000 clones, approximately 91% of them singletons. The CDR3 sequence is 12 residues long. Germline V lookup: CDR1 ENHRY, CDR2 SYGVKD. The germline V and J ends were trimmed by 5 bases and 5 bases, with 9 bases remaining between them. This clone occurred once. The genes are TRBV10-3 and TRBJ2-5, with D unresolved. Sequences were obtained from peripheral blood. The receptor comes from a human donor in a cohort sampled during active COVID-19. This chain's CDR3 is CAISRSAETQYF. CDR3 coding DNA: TGTGCCATCAGTCGATCCGCGGAGACCCAGTACTTC.